Shown below are 14 T cell receptor beta chains from a single sample sequenced in a study of T cells after yellow fever vaccination (dated by TCRdb to the late 2010s). Read against the paper, the sample's treatment or condition label means: live attenuated yellow fever vaccine strain. The method behind the library was 5' RACE. The sequencing machine was an Illumina HiSeq 2500. TCRdb reprocessed the public reads (quality trimming at Q25 with fastp, clone calling with MiXCR) and kept in-frame beta chains. Every entry covers one CDR3 protein and lists the most common genes and DNA from its rows. Counted in this sample were roughly 50,000 distinct CDR3 sequences; 6% to 8% of them appeared once. The ten largest clones take up 28% of the sample. The input for sequencing was CD8+ T cells sorted from PBMCs, taken about 2 weeks after the first yellow fever vaccination. The receptor source for this set is a man aged 18-30 years who received the YFV17D yellow fever vaccine.

This clonotype was found many times. J is TRBJ2-4 and V is TRBV5-1, with D perhaps assigned TRBD1 or TRBD2 (5 bases each). Per germline, CDR1 SGHRS and CDR2 YFSETQ. This CDR3 spans 13 amino acids. Between the trimmed V and J ends, which lost 4 bases and 8 bases, there was a span of 13 bases. The CDR3 sequence: CASSPFGGDIQYF. The CDR3 region has the DNA TGCGCCAGCAGCCCCTTTGGGGGTGACATTCAGTACTTC. The whole variable domain, filled in from reference TRBV5-1 and TRBJ2-4, reads KAGVTQTPRYLIKTRGQQVTLSCSPISGHRSVSWYQQTPGQGLQFLFEYFSETQRNKGNFPGRFSGRQFSNSRSEMNVSTLELGDSALYLCASSPFGGDIQYFGAGTRLSVL.

In its sample, this clonotype was seen many times. This rearrangement joins TRBV9 to TRBJ1-6, with TRBD1 as a possible D gene (5 bases). The germline V gene encodes CDR1 SGDLS and CDR2 YYNGEE. The CDR3 runs 15 residues. Trimming left V 0 bases short and J 10 bases short, with 14 bases between. The CDR3, as DNA: TGTGCCAGCAGCGTAGAGCTGGGGCCGGGATCACCCCTCCACTTT. Translation gives CASSVELGPGSPLHF.

This clonotype was counted ten times or more. The chain joins TRBV6-2 or TRBV6-3 to TRBJ2-7; 7 nucleotides agree with TRBD1. CDR1 is MNHEY, CDR2 SVGEGT, per germline. V dropped 5 bases and J dropped 2; count of bases not matched to a gene: 6. The CDR3 runs 14 residues. The CDR3 DNA reads TGTGCCAGCAGTGCCGGGACAGAGACCTACGAGCAGTACTTC. Translated, it gives CASSAGTETYEQYF.

This clonotype has just a few counts. The chain has TRBV28 and TRBJ2-7, with D possibly TRBD2 on 6 matching bases. Trimming pared 3 bases from V and 5 bases from J, leaving 17 bases between. The CDR3 is made up of 15 amino acids. The V gene's germline CDR1 is MDHEN and CDR2 SYDVKM. The CDR3 sequence is CASSFGTLFEHEQYF. The CDR3 DNA is TGTGCCAGCAGTTTTGGGACTTTATTTGAACACGAGCAGTACTTC.

In regard to this clonotype: A much more abundant neighbour one base away suggests this may be a read error. J is TRBJ2-1 and V is TRBV27; TRBD2 might be the D (5 bases). With 6 bases removed from V and 5 bases from J, the gap between germline ends came to 14 bases. The CDR3 totals 14 residues. Germline loops: CDR1 MNHEY, CDR2 SMNVEV (reference sequence). CDR3 DNA: TGTGCCAGCAGCCTTAGACTACCCCACAATGAGCAGTTCTTC. It codes for CASSLRLPHNEQFF.

This clonotype was counted only a few times. The chain links TRBV5-1 to TRBJ2-7; D possibly corresponds to TRBD2 (7 bases). Trimming left V 3 bases short and J 0 bases short, with 13 bases between. There are 15 residues in the CDR3. Germline CDR1 and CDR2: SGHRS and YFSETQ. The CDR3 DNA reads TGCGCCAGCAGCTCCGAGGGGGGGAGCTCCTACGAGCAGTACTTC. Protein sequence: CASSSEGGSSYEQYF.

This clonotype was observed many times. V usage is TRBV9 and J usage is TRBJ1-4; possible D gene TRBD1, 6 bases. Germline V gene lookup returns CDR1 SGDLS and CDR2 YYNGEE. Deletions cut 3 bases from V and 3 bases from J, with 12 bases between. This CDR3 is 15 amino acids long. Here the CDR3 DNA reads TGTGCCAGCAGCGATGGGGGGGCCTCTAATGAAAAACTGTTTTTT. As protein: CASSDGGASNEKLFF.

This chain uses TRBV5-8 with TRBJ1-1; no clear D gene. The CDR3 length is 12 residues. CDR1 and CDR2 (germline): SGHTS, YDEGEE. Trimming took 0 bases from V and 7 from J, leaving 7 bases between them. The CDR3 loop reads CASSLETVEAFF. Written as DNA, the CDR3 is TGTGCCAGCAGCTTGGAAACGGTTGAAGCTTTCTTT.

This clonotype was counted only a few times. The V call is TRBV12-3 or TRBV12-4, the J call TRBJ1-1; TRBD1 matches at 12 bases. V was clipped by 5 bases and J by 6 bases; unmatched bases: 13. The CDR3 consists of 17 residues. Here the CDR3 DNA reads TGTGCCAGCAGTCCATCCGGGACAGGGGGCGTGGCCCCTGAAGCTTTCTTT. The encoded protein is CASSPSGTGGVAPEAFF.

At least ten counts were recorded for this clonotype. The genes are TRBV27 and TRBJ1-6, with 9 bases fitting TRBD1. The trim removed 4 bases at V and 8 bases at J, leaving 0 bases unmatched. This CDR3 is 13 amino acids long. The germline V gene has CDR1 MNHEY and CDR2 SMNVEV (reference sequence). Here the CDR3 reads CASSWTGDSPLHF. CDR3 nucleotide sequence: TGTGCCAGCAGTTGGACAGGGGATTCACCCCTCCACTTT.

This clonotype was detected many times. J is TRBJ1-4 and V is TRBV10-3; perhaps TRBD1 as D (5 bases). In germline, CDR1 is ENHRY, CDR2 SYGVKD. The CDR3 contains 16 residues. Deletions cut 3 bases from V and 4 bases from J, with 15 bases between. CDR3 amino acids: CAISDPFLGGNEKLFF. In nucleotides, the CDR3 is TGTGCCATCAGTGACCCCTTTCTTGGGGGTAATGAAAAACTGTTTTTT.

This clonotype was found many times. The chain uses TRBV9 and TRBJ2-3; 8 bases fit TRBD2. Germline lookup yields CDR1 SGDLS and CDR2 YYNGEE. The length of the CDR3 is 16 residues. V lost 0 bases and J lost 2; bases outside the gene matches: 5. CDR3 nucleotides: TGTGCCAGCAGCGTAGGATGGCGGGGGGCCACAGATACGCAGTATTTT. Its translation: CASSVGWRGATDTQYF. Full variable domain (remainder filled in from reference TRBV9 and TRBJ2-3): DSGVTQTPKHLITATGQRVTLRCSPRSGDLSVYWYQQSLDQGLQFLIQYYNGEERAKGNILERFSAQQFPDLHSELNLSSLELGDSALYFCASSVGWRGATDTQYFGPGTRLTVL.

This clonotype was recorded many times. V and J are TRBV12-3 or TRBV12-4 and TRBJ2-3, with 8 positions matching TRBD2. Trimming removed 6 bases from V and 1 base from J; junction bases left unmatched: 3. The CDR3 contains 14 residues. The CDR3 DNA is TGTGCCAGCAGGCAAGCGGGGGGCACAGATACGCAGTATTTT. Its protein is CASRQAGGTDTQYF.

This clonotype has a count of ten or more. The gene calls are TRBV29-1 and TRBJ1-1; D uncertain. The germline V and J ends were trimmed by 3 bases and 1 base, with 6 bases remaining between them. The CDR3 has 12 amino acids. From germline, CDR1 is SQVTM and CDR2 ANQGSEA. CDR3 in DNA: TGCAGCGTTGACGTGAGGAACACTGAAGCTTTCTTT. Its translation: CSVDVRNTEAFF.